Listed here are 6 T cell receptor beta chains from one sample, sequenced in a study of control samples from healthy donors and cancer patients. Assay used: immunoSEQ multiplex PCR; TCRdb lists only in-frame clones, some missing. The sample includes about 140,000 clones, about 90% of them seen just once. Sequenced input: blood. These receptors were obtained from a young man in good health.

V and J are TRBV6-5 and TRBJ1-4; D is undetermined. The CDR3 loop spans 14 amino acids. Per germline, CDR1 MNHEY and CDR2 SVGAGI. V lost 7 bases to trimming and J lost 5 bases, with 14 bases between them. CDR3 sequence: CASIPRNSNEKLFF. CDR3 bases: TGTGCCAGCATACCCAGGAATTCCAATGAAAAACTGTTTTTT.

This chain connects TRBV7-9 to TRBJ1-1; D not certain. V was shortened by 3 bases and J by 1 base, with 12 bases between the two germline ends. Germline values: CDR1 SEHNR, CDR2 FQNEAQ (reference sequence). The CDR3 totals 15 residues. The CDR3 DNA sequence: TGTGCCAGCAGCTTCTGGGTCGGAACGAACACTGAAGCTTTCTTT. Translating gives CASSFWVGTNTEAFF. Complete variable domain (other parts from reference TRBV7-9 and TRBJ1-1): DTGVSQNPRHKITKRGQNVTFRCDPISEHNRLYWYRQTLGQGPEFLTYFQNEAQLEKSRLLSDRFSAERPKGSFSTLEIQRTEQGDSAMYLCASSFWVGTNTEAFFGQGTRLTVV.

V gene TRBV28 combines with J gene TRBJ1-1; D uncertain. V lost 3 bases to trimming and J lost 2 bases, with 7 bases between them. CDR3 length: 13 residues. In germline, CDR1 is MDHEN, CDR2 SYDVKM. The CDR3 loop reads CASSFGLNTEAFF. In DNA form, the CDR3 reads TGTGCCAGCAGTTTTGGACTCAACACTGAAGCTTTCTTT.

The chain couples TRBV21-1 to TRBJ2-3; whether TRBD2, the table's D call, matches the DNA was not checked. TRBV21-1 constitutes a pseudogene. The CDR3 consists of 20 residues. The DNA of the CDR3 is TGTGCCAGCAGCAAGGGGACTAGCGGGGGGGTTTGGTCGAGCACAGATACGCAGTATTTT. Translating it yields CASSKGTSGGVWSSTDTQYF.

V usage is TRBV7-2 and J usage is TRBJ1-2; TRBD1 agrees at 8 bases. Germline trimming cut 1 base from V and 5 bases from J; bases unmatched to any gene: 6. The CDR3 is 15 residues long. The germline V gene encodes CDR1 SGHTA and CDR2 FQGNSA. CDR3 residues: CASSLVPGGGYGYTF. In DNA, the CDR3 is TGTGCCAGCAGCTTAGTACCAGGGGGCGGTTATGGCTACACCTTC. The complete variable domain, with remaining parts taken from reference TRBV7-2 and TRBJ1-2, reads GAGVSQSPSNKVTEKGKDVELRCDPISGHTALYWYRQSLGQGLEFLIYFQGNSAPDKSGLPSDRFSAERTGGSVSTLTIQRTQQEDSAVYLCASSLVPGGGYGYTFGSGTRLTVV.

This chain joins TRBV16 and TRBJ1-5; D gene uncertain. The CDR3 extends over 14 amino acids. Deletions cut 3 bases from V and 7 bases from J, with 13 bases between. Looked up from germline, CDR1 is KGHSY and CDR2 is FQNENV. The CDR3 spells CASSQDSGEQPQHF. The CDR3 bases are TGTGCCAGCAGCCAGGACTCCGGAGAGCAGCCCCAGCATTTT.